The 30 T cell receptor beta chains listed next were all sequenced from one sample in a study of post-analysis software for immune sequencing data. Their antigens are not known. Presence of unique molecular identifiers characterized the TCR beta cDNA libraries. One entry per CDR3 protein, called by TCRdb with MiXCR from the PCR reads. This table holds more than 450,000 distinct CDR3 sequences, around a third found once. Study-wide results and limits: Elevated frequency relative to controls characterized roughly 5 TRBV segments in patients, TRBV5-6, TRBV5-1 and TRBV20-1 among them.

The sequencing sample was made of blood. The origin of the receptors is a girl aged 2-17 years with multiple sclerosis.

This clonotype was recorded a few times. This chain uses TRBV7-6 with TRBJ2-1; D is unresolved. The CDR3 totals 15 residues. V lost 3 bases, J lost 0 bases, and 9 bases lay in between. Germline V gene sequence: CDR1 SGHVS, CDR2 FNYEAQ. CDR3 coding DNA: TGTGCCAGCAGCTTGGTGGGGAACTCCTACAATGAGCAGTTCTTC. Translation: CASSLVGNSYNEQFF.

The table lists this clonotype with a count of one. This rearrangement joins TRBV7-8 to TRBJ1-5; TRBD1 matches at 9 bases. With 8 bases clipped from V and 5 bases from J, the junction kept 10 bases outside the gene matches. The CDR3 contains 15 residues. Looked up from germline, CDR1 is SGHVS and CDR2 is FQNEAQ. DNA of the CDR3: TGTGCCAGCGGCACGGGACAGGGATACGATCAGCCCCAGCATTTT. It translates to CASGTGQGYDQPQHF.

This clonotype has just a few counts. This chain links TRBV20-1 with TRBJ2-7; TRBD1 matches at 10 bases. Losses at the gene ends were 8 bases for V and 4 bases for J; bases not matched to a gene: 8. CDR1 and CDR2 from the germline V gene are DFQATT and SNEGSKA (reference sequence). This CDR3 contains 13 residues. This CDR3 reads CSSSRGQGYEQYF. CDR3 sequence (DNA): TGCAGTTCAAGTAGGGGACAGGGGTACGAGCAGTACTTC.

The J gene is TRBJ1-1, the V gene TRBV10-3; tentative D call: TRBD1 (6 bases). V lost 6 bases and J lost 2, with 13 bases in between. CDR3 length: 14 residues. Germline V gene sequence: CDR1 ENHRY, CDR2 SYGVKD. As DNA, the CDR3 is TGTGCCATCAGCCAAACAGGGAGTAACACTGAAGCTTTCTTT. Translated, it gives CAISQTGSNTEAFF.

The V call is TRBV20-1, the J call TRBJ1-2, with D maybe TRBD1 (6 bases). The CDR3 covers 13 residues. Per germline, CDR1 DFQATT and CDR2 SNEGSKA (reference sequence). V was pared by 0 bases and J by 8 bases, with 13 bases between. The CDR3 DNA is TGCAGTGCTAGAGATCAGACAGGACAAGGCTACACCTTC. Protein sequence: CSARDQTGQGYTF.

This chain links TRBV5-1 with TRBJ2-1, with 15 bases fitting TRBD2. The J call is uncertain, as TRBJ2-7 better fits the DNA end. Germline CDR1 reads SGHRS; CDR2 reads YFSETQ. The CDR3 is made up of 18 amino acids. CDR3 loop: CASRGGLAGGPSYNEQYF. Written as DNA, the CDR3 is TGCGCCAGCAGGGGCGGACTAGCGGGGGGGCCGAGCTACAATGAGCAGTACTTC.

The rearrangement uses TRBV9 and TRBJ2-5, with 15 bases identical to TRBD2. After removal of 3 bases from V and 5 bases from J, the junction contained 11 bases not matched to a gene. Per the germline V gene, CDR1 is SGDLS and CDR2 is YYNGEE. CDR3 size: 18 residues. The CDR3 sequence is CASSELGLAGGMPETQYF. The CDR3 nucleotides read TGTGCCAGCAGCGAATTAGGACTAGCGGGGGGGATGCCTGAGACCCAGTACTTC.

CDR3 nucleotide sequence: TGCAGTGCTAGTAGCGGGAGCTACACAGATACGCAGTATTTT. Translated: CSASSGSYTDTQYF. This chain links TRBV20-1 with TRBJ2-3, with TRBD2 matching 9 bases. CDR3 length: 14 residues. Germline assignment: CDR1 DFQATT and CDR2 SNEGSKA (reference sequence). V shed 3 bases and J 2 bases; nucleotides not matched to a gene: 3.

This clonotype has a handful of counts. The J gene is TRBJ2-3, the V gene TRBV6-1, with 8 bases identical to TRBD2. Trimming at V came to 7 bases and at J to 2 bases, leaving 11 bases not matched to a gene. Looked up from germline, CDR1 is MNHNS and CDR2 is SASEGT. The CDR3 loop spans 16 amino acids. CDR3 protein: CASISQAGEYTDTQYF. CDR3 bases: TGTGCCAGCATATCCCAAGCGGGGGAATACACAGATACGCAGTATTTT.

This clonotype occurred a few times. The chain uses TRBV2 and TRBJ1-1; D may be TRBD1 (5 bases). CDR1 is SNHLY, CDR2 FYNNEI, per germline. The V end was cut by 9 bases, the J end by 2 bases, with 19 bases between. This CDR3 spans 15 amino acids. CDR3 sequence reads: CASNRVQGINTEAFF. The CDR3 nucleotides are TGTGCCAGTAACCGAGTCCAGGGAATTAACACTGAAGCTTTCTTT.

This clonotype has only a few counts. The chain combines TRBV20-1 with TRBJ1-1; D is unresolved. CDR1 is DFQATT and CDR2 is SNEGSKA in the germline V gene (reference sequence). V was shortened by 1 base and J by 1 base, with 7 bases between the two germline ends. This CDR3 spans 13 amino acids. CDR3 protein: CSARASRNTEAFF. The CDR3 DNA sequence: TGCAGTGCTAGAGCCTCTCGGAACACTGAAGCTTTCTTT.

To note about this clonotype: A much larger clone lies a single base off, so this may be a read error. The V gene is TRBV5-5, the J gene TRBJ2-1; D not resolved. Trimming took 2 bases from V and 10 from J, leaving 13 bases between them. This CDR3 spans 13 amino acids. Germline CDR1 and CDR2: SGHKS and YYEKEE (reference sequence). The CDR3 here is CASSLESSYEQFF. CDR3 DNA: TGTGCCAGCAGCTTAGAGTCTTCCTACGAGCAGTTCTTC. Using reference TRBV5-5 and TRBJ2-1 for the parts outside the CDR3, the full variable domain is DAGVTQSPTHLIKTRGQQVTLRCSPISGHKSVSWYQQVLGQGPQFIFQYYEKEERGRGNFPDRFSARQFPNYSSELNVNALLLGDSALYLCASSLESSYEQFFGPGTRLTVL.

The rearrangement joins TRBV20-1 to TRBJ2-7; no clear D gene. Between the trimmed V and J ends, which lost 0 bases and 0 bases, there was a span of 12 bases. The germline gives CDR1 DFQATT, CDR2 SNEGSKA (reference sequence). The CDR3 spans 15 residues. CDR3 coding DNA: TGCAGTGCTAGAGATCTGGCTGGAAGCTCCTACGAGCAGTACTTC. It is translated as CSARDLAGSSYEQYF.

This chain's CDR3 is CASSQDAGQRNTGELFF. The CDR3 coding sequence is TGCGCCAGCAGCCAAGATGCGGGGCAGCGTAACACCGGGGAGCTGTTTTTT. The V gene is TRBV4-1, the J gene TRBJ2-2; a weak D match, TRBD2 (6 bases). CDR1 MGHRA and CDR2 YSYEKL come from the germline V gene. Trimming took 0 bases from V and 2 from J, leaving 13 bases between them. The CDR3 is 17 residues long.

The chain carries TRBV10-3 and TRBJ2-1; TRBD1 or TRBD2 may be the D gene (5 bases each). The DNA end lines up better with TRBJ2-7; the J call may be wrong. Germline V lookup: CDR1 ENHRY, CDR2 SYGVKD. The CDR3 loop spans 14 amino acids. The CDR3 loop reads CAISQGRLYNEQYF. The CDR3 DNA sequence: TGTGCCATCAGTCAGGGTCGACTATACAATGAGCAGTACTTC.

The DNA of the CDR3 is TGCGCCAGCAGCCAAGATGGGGGGGGATTAGAGACCCAGTACTTC. It yields the protein CASSQDGGGLETQYF. The chain combines TRBV4-1 with TRBJ2-5; 7 bases map to TRBD2. The ends lost 0 bases at V and 4 bases at J; junction bases unmatched: 5. CDR3 length: 15 residues. Per the germline V gene, CDR1 is MGHRA and CDR2 is YSYEKL.

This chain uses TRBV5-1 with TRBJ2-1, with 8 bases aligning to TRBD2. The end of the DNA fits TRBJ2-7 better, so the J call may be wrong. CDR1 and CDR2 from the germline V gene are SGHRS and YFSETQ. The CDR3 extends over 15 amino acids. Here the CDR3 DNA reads TGCGCCAGCAGCCCGAGCGGGAGCTTCTCCTACGAGCAGTACTTC. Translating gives CASSPSGSFSYEQYF.

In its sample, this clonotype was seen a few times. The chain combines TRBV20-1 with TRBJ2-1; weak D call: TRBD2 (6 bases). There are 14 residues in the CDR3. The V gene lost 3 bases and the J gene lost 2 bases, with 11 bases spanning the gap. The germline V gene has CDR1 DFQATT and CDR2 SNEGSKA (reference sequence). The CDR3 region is CSASWGVAYNEQFF. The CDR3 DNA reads TGCAGTGCTAGTTGGGGGGTCGCCTACAATGAGCAGTTCTTC.

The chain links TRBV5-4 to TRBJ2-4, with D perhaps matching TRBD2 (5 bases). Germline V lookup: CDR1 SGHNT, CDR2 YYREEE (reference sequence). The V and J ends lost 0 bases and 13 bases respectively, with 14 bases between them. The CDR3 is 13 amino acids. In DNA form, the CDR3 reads TGTGCCAGCAGCTTGGACCCTGACGGGGAGCAGTACTTC. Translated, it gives CASSLDPDGEQYF.

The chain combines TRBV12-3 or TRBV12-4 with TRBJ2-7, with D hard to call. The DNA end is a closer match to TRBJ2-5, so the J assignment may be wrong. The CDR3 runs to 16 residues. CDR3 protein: CASSFFLPTGRETQYF. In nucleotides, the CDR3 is TGTGCCAGCAGTTTTTTCCTCCCGACTGGGCGGGAGACCCAGTACTTC.

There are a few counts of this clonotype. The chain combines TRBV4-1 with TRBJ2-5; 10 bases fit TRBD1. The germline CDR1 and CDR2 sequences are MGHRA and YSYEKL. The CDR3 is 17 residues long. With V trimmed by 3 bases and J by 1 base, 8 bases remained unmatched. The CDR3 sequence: CASSQVFGDRGQETQYF. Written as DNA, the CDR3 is TGCGCCAGCAGCCAGGTCTTCGGGGACAGGGGCCAAGAGACCCAGTACTTC.

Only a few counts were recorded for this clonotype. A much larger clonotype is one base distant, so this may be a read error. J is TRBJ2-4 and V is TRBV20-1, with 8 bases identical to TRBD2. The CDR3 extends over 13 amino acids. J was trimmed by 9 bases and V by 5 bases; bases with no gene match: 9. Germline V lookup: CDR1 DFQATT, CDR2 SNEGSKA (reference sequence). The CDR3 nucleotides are TGCAGTGCTGGAGGACTAGCTGGCGGCATTCAGTACTTC. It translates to CSAGGLAGGIQYF.

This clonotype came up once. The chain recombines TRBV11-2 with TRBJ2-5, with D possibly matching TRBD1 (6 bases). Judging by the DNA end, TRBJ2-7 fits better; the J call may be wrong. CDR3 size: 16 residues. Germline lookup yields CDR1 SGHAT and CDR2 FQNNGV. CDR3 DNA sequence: TGTGCCAGCAGCTTAGATCGAGGTTCAGGGGACTACGAGCAGTACTTC. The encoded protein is CASSLDRGSGDYEQYF.

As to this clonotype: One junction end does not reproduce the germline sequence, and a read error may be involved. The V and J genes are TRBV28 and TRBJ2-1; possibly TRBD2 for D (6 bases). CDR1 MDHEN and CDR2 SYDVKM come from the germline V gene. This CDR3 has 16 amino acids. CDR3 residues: CASTRLGGDSYNGQFF. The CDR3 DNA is TGTGCCAGCACCCGACTCGGGGGAGACTCCTACAATGGGCAGTTCTTC.

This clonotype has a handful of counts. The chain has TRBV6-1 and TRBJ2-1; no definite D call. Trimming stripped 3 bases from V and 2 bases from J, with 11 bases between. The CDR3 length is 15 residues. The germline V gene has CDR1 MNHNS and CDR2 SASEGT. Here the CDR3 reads CASSDQPRPYNEQFF. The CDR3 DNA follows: TGTGCCAGCAGTGATCAACCTAGGCCCTACAATGAGCAGTTCTTC.

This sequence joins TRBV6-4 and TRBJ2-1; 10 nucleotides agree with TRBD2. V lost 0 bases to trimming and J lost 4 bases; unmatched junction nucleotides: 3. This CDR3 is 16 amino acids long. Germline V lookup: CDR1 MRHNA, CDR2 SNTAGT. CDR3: CASSDSPSGGYNEQFF. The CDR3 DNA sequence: TGTGCCAGCAGTGACTCGCCTAGCGGGGGTTACAATGAGCAGTTCTTC.

CDR3 region: CASSRGGARNEQFF. For the CDR3, the DNA is TGTGCCAGCTCACGCGGGGGGGCGCGGAATGAGCAGTTCTTC. This chain connects TRBV18 to TRBJ2-1, with 9 nucleotides matching TRBD2. Germline CDR1 KGHSH, CDR2 LQKENI. The trim removed 4 bases at V and 7 bases at J, leaving 5 bases unmatched. The CDR3 runs to 14 residues.

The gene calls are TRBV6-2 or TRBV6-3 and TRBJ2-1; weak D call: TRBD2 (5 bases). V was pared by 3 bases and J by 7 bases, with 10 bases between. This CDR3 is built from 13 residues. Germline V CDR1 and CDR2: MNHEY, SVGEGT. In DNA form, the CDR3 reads TGTGCCAGCAGTTATGGCGGGCGAAATGAGCAGTTCTTC. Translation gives CASSYGGRNEQFF.

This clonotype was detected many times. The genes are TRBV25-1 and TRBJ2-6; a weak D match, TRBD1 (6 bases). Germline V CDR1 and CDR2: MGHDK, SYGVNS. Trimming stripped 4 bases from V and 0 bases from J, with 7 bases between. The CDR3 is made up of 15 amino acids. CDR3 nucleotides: TGTGCCAGCAGTGGAGGGGGCTCTGGGGCCAACGTCCTGACTTTC. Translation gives CASSGGGSGANVLTF.

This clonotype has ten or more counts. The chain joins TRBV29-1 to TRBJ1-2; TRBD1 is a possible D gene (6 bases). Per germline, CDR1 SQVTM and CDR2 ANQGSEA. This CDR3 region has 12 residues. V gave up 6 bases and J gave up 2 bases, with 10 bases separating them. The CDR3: CSVVTGNYGYTF. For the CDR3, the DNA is TGCAGCGTCGTGACAGGAAACTATGGCTACACCTTC. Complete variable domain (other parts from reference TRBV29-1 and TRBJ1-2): SAVISQKPSRDICQRGTSLTIQCQVDSQVTMMFWYRQQPGQSLTLIATANQGSEATYESGFVIDKFPISRPNLTFSTLTVSNMSPEDSSIYLCSVVTGNYGYTFGSGTRLTVV.